The entry below gives a single TCR beta chain sequence along with its context. Germline V lookup: CDR1 SGHRS, CDR2 YFSETQ. This CDR3 has 14 amino acids. V lost 2 bases, J lost 3 bases, and 3 bases stayed unmatched. TCRdb passed the 5' RACE reads through MiXCR, listing each CDR3 protein once. The sample includes around 250,000 distinct CDR3 sequences, over 8.5% of them seen just once. The data derive from a study of T-cell memory formation after mild COVID-19. Study-level information: Largely donor-specific TCR clusters were found.

The specimen sequenced was PBMCs or a T cell subset sorted from them (not recorded which). This receptor was taken from a man younger than 35 who had mild COVID-19 (a few samples of this study predate the infection). Cell type and time point are not known. The genes are TRBV5-1 and TRBJ2-7; 9 bases match TRBD1. The CDR3 DNA follows: TGCGCCAGCAGCTTTGAGGGACAGGGCTACGAGCAGTACTTC. Translating gives CASSFEGQGYEQYF.